The clone carrying this T cell receptor beta chain was recorded once. These data come from a study of blood T cell repertoires in COVID-19. Study-level information: COVID-19 samples collected from the United States, Italy and Spain covered acute and convalescent phases. PBMCs, B-cell-depleted T cells, or T cells were the source of the cDNA or gDNA that made up the material.

Original analysis: Estimates of nucleated cell counts were drawn from the amplification of reference gene primers. Method: immunoSEQ multiplex PCR; TCRdb's copy keeps in-frame clones and lacks some. V and J calls plus clone size are reproduced from that table; the DNA served to infer D and trimming. The sample carries over 200,000 clones, more than 75% recorded once. Followed over time, Seattle patients had been enrolled while infection was active. V was pared by 6 bases and J by 4 bases, with 13 bases between. The CDR3 has 13 amino acids. The germline gives CDR1 SQVTM, CDR2 ANQGSEA. Sequencing was performed on peripheral blood. The source of this sequence is a man aged 50 to 60 with COVID-19, enrolled during active disease. V gene TRBV29-1 combines with J gene TRBJ2-1, with a tentative D call TRBD2 (6 bases). In DNA form, the CDR3 reads TGCAGCGTGAGTGGGGAGGCTTACAATGAGCAGTTCTTC. Residues: CSVSGEAYNEQFF.